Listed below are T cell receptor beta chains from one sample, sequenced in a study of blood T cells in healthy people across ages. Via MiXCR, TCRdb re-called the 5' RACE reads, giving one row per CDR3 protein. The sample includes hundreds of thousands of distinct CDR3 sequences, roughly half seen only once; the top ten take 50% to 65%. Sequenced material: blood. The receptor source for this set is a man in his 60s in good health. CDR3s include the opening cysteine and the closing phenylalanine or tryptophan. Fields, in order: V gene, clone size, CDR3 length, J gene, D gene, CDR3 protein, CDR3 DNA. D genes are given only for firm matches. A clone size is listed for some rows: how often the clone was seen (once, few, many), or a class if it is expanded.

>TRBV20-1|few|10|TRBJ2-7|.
CSAQRSEQYF
TGCAGTGCCCAGAGGTCGGAGCAGTACTTC
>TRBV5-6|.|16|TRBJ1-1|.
CASSPLNRDPNTEAFF
TGTGCCAGCAGCCCCTTGAACCGGGACCCAAACACTGAAGCTTTCTTT
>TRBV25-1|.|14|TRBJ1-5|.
CASSGAIGNQPQHF
TGTGCCAGCAGTGGGGCTATTGGGAATCAGCCCCAGCATTTT
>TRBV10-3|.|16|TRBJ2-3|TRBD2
CAISEGASGLIDTQYF
TGTGCCATCAGTGAGGGTGCTAGCGGTCTGATTGATACGCAGTATTTT
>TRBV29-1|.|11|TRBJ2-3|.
CSILLADTQYF
TGCAGCATCCTCCTTGCAGATACGCAGTATTTT
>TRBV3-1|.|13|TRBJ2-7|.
CVSSQSGSTEQYF
TGTGTCAGCAGCCAATCGGGGTCTACCGAGCAGTACTTC
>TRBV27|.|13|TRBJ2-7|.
CASSLSAVYEQYF
TGTGCCAGCAGTTTATCGGCAGTATACGAGCAGTACTTC
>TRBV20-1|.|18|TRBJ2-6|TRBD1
CSARETGRELSGANVLTF
TGCAGTGCTAGAGAGACAGGGCGAGAATTATCTGGGGCCAACGTCCTGACTTTC
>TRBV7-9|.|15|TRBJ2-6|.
CAGSLMGSGANVLTF
TGTGCCGGCAGCTTGATGGGATCTGGGGCCAACGTCCTGACTTTC
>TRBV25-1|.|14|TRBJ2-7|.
CVSSEGGSSYEQYF
TGTGTCAGCAGTGAGGGGGGATCCTCCTACGAGCAATACTTC
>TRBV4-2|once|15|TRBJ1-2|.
CASSQPGQANYGYTF
TGTGCCAGCAGCCAACCGGGACAAGCTAACTATGGCTACACCTTC
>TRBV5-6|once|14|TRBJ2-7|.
CASSLRRRVGEQYF
TGTGCCAGCAGCCTACGACGAAGGGTCGGCGAGCAGTACTTC
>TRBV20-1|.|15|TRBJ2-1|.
CSASPPSGRKNEQFF
TGCAGTGCTAGTCCCCCCTCTGGGAGAAAAAATGAGCAGTTCTTC
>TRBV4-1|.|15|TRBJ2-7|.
CASSQEAHWGNEQYF
TGCGCCAGCAGCCAAGAAGCCCATTGGGGTAACGAGCAGTACTTC
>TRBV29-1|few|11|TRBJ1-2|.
CSVAHSYGYTF
TGCAGCGTCGCCCACAGTTATGGCTACACCTTC
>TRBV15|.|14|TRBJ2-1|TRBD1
CATSRAGTGNEQFF
TGTGCCACCAGCAGAGCTGGGACAGGGAATGAGCAGTTCTTC
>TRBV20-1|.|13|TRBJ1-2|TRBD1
CSARGGTGSDYTF
TGCAGTGCTAGGGGCGGGACAGGGTCTGATTACACCTTC
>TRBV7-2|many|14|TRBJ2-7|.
CASRMIASSYEQYF
TGTGCCAGCCGCATGATCGCCAGCTCCTACGAGCAGTACTTC
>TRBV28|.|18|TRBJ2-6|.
CASSLVGGAGSGANVLTF
TGTGCCAGCAGTTTAGTTGGTGGGGCAGGGTCTGGGGCCAACGTCCTGACTTTC
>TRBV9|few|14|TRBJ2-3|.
CASSVSWRKDTQYF
TGTGCCAGCAGCGTATCGTGGAGGAAAGATACGCAGTATTTT
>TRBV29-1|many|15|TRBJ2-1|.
CSVPGGRGSYNEQFF
TGCAGCGTCCCTGGAGGGCGCGGCTCCTACAATGAGCAGTTCTTC
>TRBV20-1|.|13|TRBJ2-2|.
CSARDPGTGELFF
TGCAGTGCTAGAGATCCCGGAACCGGGGAGCTGTTTTTT
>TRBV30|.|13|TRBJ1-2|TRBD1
CAWSVRGGGGYTF
TGTGCCTGGAGTGTACGAGGGGGCGGGGGCTACACCTTC
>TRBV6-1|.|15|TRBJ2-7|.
CASSALPGQTYEQYF
TGTGCCAGCAGTGCCCTCCCGGGACAAACCTACGAGCAGTACTTC
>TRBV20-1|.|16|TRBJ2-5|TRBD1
CSAPPSVDRGVETQYF
TGCAGTGCTCCCCCCTCAGTGGACAGGGGAGTAGAGACCCAGTACTTC
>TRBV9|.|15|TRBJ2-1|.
CASSGGLRLLNEQFF
TGTGCCAGCAGCGGGGGACTTCGACTTCTAAATGAGCAGTTCTTC
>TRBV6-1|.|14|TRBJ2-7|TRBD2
CASRIAGSSYEQYF
TGTGCCAGCAGGATAGCGGGGAGCTCCTACGAGCAGTACTTC